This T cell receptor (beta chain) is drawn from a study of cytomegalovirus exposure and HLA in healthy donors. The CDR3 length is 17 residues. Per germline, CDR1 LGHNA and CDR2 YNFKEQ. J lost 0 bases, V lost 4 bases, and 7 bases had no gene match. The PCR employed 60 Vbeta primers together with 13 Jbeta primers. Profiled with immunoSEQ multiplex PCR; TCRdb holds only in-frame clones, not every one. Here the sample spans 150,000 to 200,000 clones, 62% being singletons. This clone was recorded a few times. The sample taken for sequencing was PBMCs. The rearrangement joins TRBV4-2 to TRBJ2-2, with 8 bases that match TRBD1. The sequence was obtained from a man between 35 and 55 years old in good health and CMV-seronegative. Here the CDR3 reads CASSPPGQVTNTGELFF. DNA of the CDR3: TGTGCCAGCAGCCCCCCGGGACAGGTGACGAACACCGGGGAGCTGTTTTTT.